The next 21 T cell receptor beta chains were all read from a single sample in a study of blood T cell repertoires in COVID-19. The protocol was immunoSEQ multiplex PCR, while the TCRdb copy is restricted to in-frame clones and leaves out a portion. The sample includes 140,000 or so clones, around 83% of them seen just once. The sequencing input was peripheral blood. The receptors were sampled from a woman of 80 years or more with acute or convalescent COVID-19.

The chain couples TRBV9 to TRBJ1-1; possibly TRBD1 for D (5 bases). V was clipped by 4 bases and J by 1 base, with 11 bases between them. CDR1 and CDR2 (germline): SGDLS, YYNGEE. This CDR3 comprises 14 residues. The CDR3 protein is CASSPTGGNTEAFF. DNA for the CDR3: TGTGCCAGCAGCCCTACGGGGGGGAACACTGAAGCTTTCTTT.

The chain has TRBV9 and TRBJ2-7; perhaps TRBD2 as D (7 bases). V was pared by 5 bases and J by 1 base, with 19 bases between. CDR1 is SGDLS, CDR2 YYNGEE, per germline. The length of the CDR3 is 16 residues. CDR3 DNA: TGTGCCAGCAGAGGGGGAACAGGGAGGGAGTCCTACGAGCAGTACTTC. Translated: CASRGGTGRESYEQYF.

The chain uses TRBV28 and TRBJ1-5, with D possibly matching TRBD1 (6 bases). Germline V gene lookup returns CDR1 MDHEN and CDR2 SYDVKM. This CDR3 region has 19 residues. The V and J ends lost 4 bases and 5 bases respectively, with 27 bases between them. In nucleotides, the CDR3 is TGTGCCAGCAGTTCCCTAAGGATTGGTAAAGGGGGTCAGGATCAGCCCCAGCATTTT. Translating gives CASSSLRIGKGGQDQPQHF. The complete variable domain, with remaining parts taken from reference TRBV28 and TRBJ1-5, reads DVKVTQSSRYLVKRTGEKVFLECVQDMDHENMFWYRQDPGLGLRLIYFSYDVKMKEKGDIPEGYSVSREKKERFSLILESASTNQTSMYLCASSSLRIGKGGQDQPQHFGDGTRLSIL.

A single count supports this clone. V and J are TRBV4-1 and TRBJ2-1; D remains ambiguous. Germline CDR1 and CDR2: MGHRA and YSYEKL. The CDR3 extends over 13 amino acids. Trimming removed 1 base from V and 8 bases from J, with 9 bases in between. This CDR3 reads CASSQVLRYEQFF. CDR3 coding DNA: TGCGCCAGCAGCCAAGTTCTGAGATATGAGCAGTTCTTC.

The gene calls are TRBV6-5 and TRBJ2-7; 10 bases agree with TRBD1. Germline lookup yields CDR1 MNHEY and CDR2 SVGAGI. V lost 6 bases to trimming and J lost 6 bases; unmatched junction nucleotides: 8. The CDR3 length is 14 residues. The CDR3: CASSTRGQGPEQYF. CDR3 nucleotide sequence: TGTGCCAGCAGCACCCGGGGACAGGGGCCCGAGCAGTACTTC.

This clone was detected a few times. The chain carries TRBV2 and TRBJ2-2; 10 bases line up with TRBD1. In germline, CDR1 is SNHLY, CDR2 FYNNEI. The CDR3 extends over 15 amino acids. The V gene end was trimmed by 7 bases and the J gene end by 1 base; junction bases not matched to a gene: 3. CDR3 sequence reads: CASTWDRGNTGELFF. DNA of the CDR3: TGTGCCAGCACCTGGGACAGGGGGAACACCGGGGAGCTGTTTTTT. Combining the CDR3 with reference TRBV2 and TRBJ2-2 gives the whole variable domain EPEVTQTPSHQVTQMGQEVILRCVPISNHLYFYWYRQILGQKVEFLVSFYNNEISEKSEIFDDQFSVERPDGSNFTLKIRSTKLEDSAMYFCASTWDRGNTGELFFGEGSRLTVL.

The chain uses TRBV6-6 and TRBJ1-2; 7 nucleotides match TRBD1. The CDR3 contains 14 residues. The germline V gene encodes CDR1 MNHNY and CDR2 SVGAGI (reference sequence). J lost 7 bases, V lost 0 bases, and 5 bases had no gene match. CDR3 region: CASSYSTGRLGYTF. As DNA, the CDR3 is TGTGCCAGCAGTTACTCGACAGGGCGGCTTGGCTACACCTTC.

CDR3 sequence reads: CASSPGSGGEDTQYF. CDR3 sequence (DNA): TGTGCCAGCAGCCCGGGTAGCGGGGGGGAGGATACGCAGTATTTT. This rearrangement joins TRBV27 to TRBJ2-3; TRBD2 agrees at 11 bases. The CDR3 extends over 15 amino acids. V gave up 6 bases and J gave up 6 bases; unmatched junction bases: 8. Germline values: CDR1 MNHEY, CDR2 SMNVEV (reference sequence).

The rearrangement links TRBV2 to TRBJ2-5, with no clear D. This CDR3 spans 14 amino acids. The V end was cut by 7 bases, the J end by 3 bases, with 15 bases between. Looked up from germline, CDR1 is SNHLY and CDR2 is FYNNEI. CDR3 nucleotide sequence: TGTGCCAGCAAGTTTGGGCAGCCTGAAGAGACCCAGTACTTC. Translating gives CASKFGQPEETQYF.

The rearrangement links TRBV7-9 to TRBJ1-5; possible D gene TRBD1, 5 bases. The V gene lost 5 bases and the J gene lost 7 bases, with 9 bases spanning the gap. CDR3 length: 12 residues. Germline V gene sequence: CDR1 SEHNR, CDR2 FQNEAQ (reference sequence). The CDR3 protein is CASSGQGQPQHF. The CDR3 nucleotides read TGTGCCAGCAGCGGCCAGGGACAGCCCCAGCATTTT.

The rearrangement links TRBV24-1 to TRBJ1-2; D is unclear. Trimming cost V 7 bases and J 10 bases, with 18 bases left between them. The germline gives CDR1 KGHDR, CDR2 SFDVKD. The CDR3 extends over 13 amino acids. CDR3 region: CATSDSKTDFYTF. CDR3 bases: TGTGCCACCAGCGACTCCAAGACGGATTTCTACACCTTC.

The CDR3 DNA is TGTGCCTGCCCAGGGGGCGCAGACATTCAGTACTTC. It encodes CACPGGADIQYF. The chain has TRBV30 and TRBJ2-4; 8 bases fit TRBD1. The V gene's germline CDR1 is GTSNPN and CDR2 SVGIG (reference sequence). After removal of 6 bases from V and 8 bases from J, the junction contained 6 bases not matched to a gene. The CDR3 extends over 12 amino acids. Full variable domain (rest looked up from reference TRBV30 and TRBJ2-4): SQTIHQWPATLVQPVGSPLSLECTVEGTSNPNLYWYRQAAGRGLQLLFYSVGIGQISSEVPQNLSASRPQDRQFILSSKKLLLSDSGFYLCACPGGADIQYFGAGTRLSVL.

The chain joins TRBV7-2 to TRBJ1-2, with 8 bases lining up with TRBD1. CDR3 length: 13 residues. V lost 2 bases, J lost 7 bases, and 3 bases stayed unmatched. Germline assignment: CDR1 SGHTA and CDR2 FQGNSA. The CDR3, as DNA: TGTGCCAGCAGCTTACGACAGGGGACTGGCTACACCTTC. Protein sequence: CASSLRQGTGYTF.

The V gene is TRBV24-1, the J gene TRBJ2-1; D gene ambiguous. Germline V CDR1 and CDR2: KGHDR, SFDVKD. The V and J ends lost 0 bases and 10 bases respectively, with 9 bases between them. This CDR3 comprises 13 residues. CDR3 residues: CATSDLLSLEQFF. The DNA of the CDR3 is TGTGCCACCAGTGATTTGCTTAGCCTGGAGCAGTTCTTC.

The gene calls are TRBV5-1 and TRBJ2-1; 8 bases match TRBD2. The germline CDR1 and CDR2 sequences are SGHRS and YFSETQ. The CDR3 contains 16 residues. V shed 3 bases, J shed 4 bases, and the junction held 9 bases outside the gene matches. The CDR3: CASSSRTGGKYNEQFF. CDR3 bases: TGCGCCAGCAGCTCCCGGACGGGGGGGAAGTACAATGAGCAGTTCTTC.

As DNA, the CDR3 is TGTGCCAGCAGCCCCGGACTGGGAGGGGAGCAGTTCTTC. Translated: CASSPGLGGEQFF. The chain carries TRBV11-2 and TRBJ2-1, with 7 bases that match TRBD2. After removal of 5 bases from V and 10 bases from J, the junction contained 8 bases not matched to a gene. The CDR3 loop spans 13 amino acids. Germline V gives CDR1 SGHAT, CDR2 FQNNGV.

As DNA, the CDR3 is TGTGCCAGCTCACCCCAACCGGTGGGGGCATCGGGCGGCTACACCTTC. It yields the protein CASSPQPVGASGGYTF. The chain has TRBV18 and TRBJ1-2, with TRBD1 as a possible D gene (6 bases). Germline CDR1 KGHSH, CDR2 LQKENI. The V end lost 3 bases, the J end lost 8 bases, and 22 bases lay between the germline ends. The CDR3 is 16 residues long.

V is TRBV2 and J is TRBJ1-5; 7 nucleotides align to TRBD1. Germline V gene data show CDR1 as SNHLY and CDR2 as FYNNEI. There are 13 residues in the CDR3. Trimming took 5 bases from V and 6 from J; bases not matched to a gene: 4. In DNA, the CDR3 is TGTGCCAGCAGTCAACAGGGGTTTCAGCCCCAGCATTTT. It yields the protein CASSQQGFQPQHF.

The chain has TRBV7-6 and TRBJ2-3; 7 nucleotides agree with TRBD2. The ends lost 2 bases at V and 3 bases at J; junction bases unmatched: 5. Germline V lookup: CDR1 SGHVS, CDR2 FNYEAQ. CDR3 length: 15 residues. The CDR3 here is CASSLSGGITDTQYF. As DNA, the CDR3 is TGTGCCAGCAGCTTATCCGGGGGGATAACAGATACGCAGTATTTT.

V usage is TRBV28 and J usage is TRBJ2-2, with D possibly matching TRBD2 (6 bases). CDR3 length: 13 residues. Germline V lookup: CDR1 MDHEN, CDR2 SYDVKM. Trimming took 4 bases from V and 6 from J, leaving 9 bases between them. CDR3 nucleotide sequence: TGTGCCAGCAGTTGGACTAATCCCGGGGAGCTGTTTTTT. Its translation is CASSWTNPGELFF.

This clone has just one count. The gene calls are TRBV5-1 and TRBJ1-1; weak D call: TRBD1 (6 bases). The V and J ends lost 4 bases and 4 bases respectively, with 14 bases between them. Per the germline V gene, CDR1 is SGHRS and CDR2 is YFSETQ. This CDR3 has 14 amino acids. Here the CDR3 DNA reads TGCGCCAGCAGCGCACAGGGAGTGGGCACTGAAGCTTTCTTT. It yields the protein CASSAQGVGTEAFF.